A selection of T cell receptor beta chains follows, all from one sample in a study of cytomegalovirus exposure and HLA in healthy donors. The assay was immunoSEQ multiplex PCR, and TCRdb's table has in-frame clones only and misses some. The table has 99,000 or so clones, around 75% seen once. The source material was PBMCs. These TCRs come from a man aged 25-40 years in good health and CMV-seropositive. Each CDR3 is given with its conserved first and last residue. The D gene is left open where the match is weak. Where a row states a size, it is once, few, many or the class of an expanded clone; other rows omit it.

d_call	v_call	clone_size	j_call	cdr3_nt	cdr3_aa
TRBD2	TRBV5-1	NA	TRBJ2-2	TGCGCCAGCCGGGAGGGGACAACGAACACCGGGGAGCTGTTTTTT	CASREGTTNTGELFF
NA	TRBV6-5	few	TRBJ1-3	TGTGCCAGCAGTTCCAACCGTGGCCGCTCTGGAAACACCATATATTTT	CASSSNRGRSGNTIYF
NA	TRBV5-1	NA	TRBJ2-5	TGCGCCAGCAGCGGAGGGGGCGCGAAGGAGACCCAGTACTTC	CASSGGGAKETQYF
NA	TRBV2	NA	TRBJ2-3	TGTGCCAGCAGTGAAGCCGATTTCCAGGCAGATACGCAGTATTTT	CASSEADFQADTQYF
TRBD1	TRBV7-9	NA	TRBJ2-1	TGTGCCAGCAGGGGAACAGGGGCCCACTCCTACAATGAGCAGTTCTTC	CASRGTGAHSYNEQFF
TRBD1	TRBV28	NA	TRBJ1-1	TGTGCCAGCAGGTATTTAGGCGGACAGGGGGCGCTGAGCACTGAAGCTTTCTTT	CASRYLGGQGALSTEAFF
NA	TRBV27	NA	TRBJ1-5	TGTGCCAGCAGTTTGTCTCAGAATCAGCCCCAGCATTTT	CASSLSQNQPQHF
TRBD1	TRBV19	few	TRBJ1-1	TGTGCCAGTAGTATAAACCAGGACAGGGGTTCGGCTTTCTTT	CASSINQDRGSAFF
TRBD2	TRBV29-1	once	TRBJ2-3	TGCAGCGTTGGGGAGACCGGGACTAGAGCCCCATCCACAGATACGCAGTATTTT	CSVGETGTRAPSTDTQYF
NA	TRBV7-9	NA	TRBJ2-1	TGTGCCAGCAGCCCCCCTCCGAGGTACGGCAATGAGCAGTTCTTC	CASSPPPRYGNEQFF
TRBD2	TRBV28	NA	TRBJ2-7	TGTGCCAGCAGTTTCCAGGTGGGGGGGTACGAGCAGTACTTC	CASSFQVGGYEQYF
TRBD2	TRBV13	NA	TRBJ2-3	TGTGCCAGCAGACGGACTAGAGGGGCAGATACGCAGTATTTT	CASRRTRGADTQYF
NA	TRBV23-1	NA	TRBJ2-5	TGCGCCAGCAGTCACTCACCTCACAGGCGAGAGGAGACCCAGTACTTC	CASSHSPHRREETQYF
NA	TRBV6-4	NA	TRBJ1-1	TGTGCCAGCAGTGATCGGGGGGACACTGAAGCTTTCTTT	CASSDRGDTEAFF
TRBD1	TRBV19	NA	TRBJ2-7	TGTGCCAGTAGTCTCCGACAGGGGGCGTCATCCTACGAGCAGTACTTC	CASSLRQGASSYEQYF
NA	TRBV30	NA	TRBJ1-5	TGTGCCTGGAGTTTCGGTTCCACAGGTCCCAATCAGCCCCAGCATTTT	CAWSFGSTGPNQPQHF
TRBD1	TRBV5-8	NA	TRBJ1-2	TGTGCCAGCAGCTTGACAGGGGTGGACTATGGCTACACCTTC	CASSLTGVDYGYTF
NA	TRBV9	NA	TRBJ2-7	TGTGCCAGCAGCTCTCCTAGGGGGGGCATACACGAGCAGTACTTC	CASSSPRGGIHEQYF
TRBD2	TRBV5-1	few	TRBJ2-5	TGCGCCAGCAGCTTGGGAGTAGCGGGGGGCCTAGAGACCCAGTACTTC	CASSLGVAGGLETQYF
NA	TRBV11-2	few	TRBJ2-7	TGTGCCAGCAGCTTAGATCCCCGGTTTAATGAGGGGTACTTC	CASSLDPRFNEGYF
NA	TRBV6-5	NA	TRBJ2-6	TGTGCCAGCAGTTTCCTCTCTGGGGCCAACGTCCTGACTTTC	CASSFLSGANVLTF
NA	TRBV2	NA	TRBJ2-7	TGTGCCAGCAGCGTAACCGGGACACCTACCTACGAGCAGTACTTC	CASSVTGTPTYEQYF
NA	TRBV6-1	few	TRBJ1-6	TGTGCCAGCAGTGAAGAATTCGGGATGGCACCCCTCCACTTT	CASSEEFGMAPLHF
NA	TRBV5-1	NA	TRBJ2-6	TGCGCCAGCAGCTTGGGGTTGGGCAGCTCTGGGGCCAACGTCCTGACTTTC	CASSLGLGSSGANVLTF
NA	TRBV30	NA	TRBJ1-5	TGTGCCTGGAGTGCGAGCGTATCAGCCGGATATTTCAATCAGCCCCAGCATTTT	CAWSASVSAGYFNQPQHF
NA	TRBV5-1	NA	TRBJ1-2	TGCGCCAGCAGCTTAGAAGCTCAGGGGCACTATGGCTACACCTTC	CASSLEAQGHYGYTF
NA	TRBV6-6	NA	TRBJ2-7	TGTGCCAGCAGTTCCCAGGACAGATCCTACGAGCAGTACTTC	CASSSQDRSYEQYF
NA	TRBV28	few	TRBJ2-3	TGTGCCAGCAGTTTAGAGGGCCCCTGGGGAGATACGCAGTATTTT	CASSLEGPWGDTQYF
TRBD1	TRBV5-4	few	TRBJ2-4	TGTGCCAGCAGCGATACTGACAGGGCGGGAAACATTCAGTACTTC	CASSDTDRAGNIQYF
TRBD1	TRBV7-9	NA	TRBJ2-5	TGTGCCAGCAGCCGACAGGGGACCTTAGAGACCCAGTACTTC	CASSRQGTLETQYF
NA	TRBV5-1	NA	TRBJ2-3	TGCGCCAGCAGCAAGCAGGGCTTTCTCGGCAGAAGGGGAACAGATACGCAGTATTTT	CASSKQGFLGRRGTDTQYF
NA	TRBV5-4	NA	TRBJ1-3	TGTGCCAGCAGCGGGGTGACTCGGGAAAGCTCTGGAAACACCATATATTTT	CASSGVTRESSGNTIYF
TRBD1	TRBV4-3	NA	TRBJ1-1	TGCGCCAGCAGCCAACGGACAGGGGTTGAAGCTTTCTTT	CASSQRTGVEAFF
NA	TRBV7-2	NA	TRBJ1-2	TGTGCCAGCAGCCCAACATTCAATCGAGGTGGCTACACCTTC	CASSPTFNRGGYTF
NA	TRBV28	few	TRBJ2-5	TGTGCCAGCAGTTCTCGGACCCAGTACTTC	CASSSRTQYF
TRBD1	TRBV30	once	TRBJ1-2	TGTACCTGGAGGAGAATTGGGACAGAGGATGGCTACACCTTC	CTWRRIGTEDGYTF
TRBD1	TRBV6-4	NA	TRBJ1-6	TGTGCCAGCAGCGCCTCGGACAGGGGTGCACCCCTCCACTTT	CASSASDRGAPLHF
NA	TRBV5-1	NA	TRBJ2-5	TGCGCCAGCAGCCGCCGACCCAGGGAGACAGGAATTCAAGAGACCCAGTACTTC	CASSRRPRETGIQETQYF
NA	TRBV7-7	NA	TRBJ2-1	TGTGCTAGCAGCTTAGGGAGCTCCTACAATGAGCAGTTCTTC	CASSLGSSYNEQFF
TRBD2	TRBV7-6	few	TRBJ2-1	TGTGCCAGCAGCCTCTTCCGGGGGGACTCCTACAATGAGCAGTTCTTC	CASSLFRGDSYNEQFF
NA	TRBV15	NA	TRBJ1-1	TGTGCCACCAGCAGATCCCGGAACACTGAAGCTTTCTTT	CATSRSRNTEAFF
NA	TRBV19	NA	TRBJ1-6	TGTGCCAGTAGTTCTGGTCGGGGGTTTGGTTCACCCCTCCACTTT	CASSSGRGFGSPLHF